This TCR beta chain was captured in a study of T cell clusters in autoimmune cytopenias. Broader study findings: TRB repertoire shifts in secondary cytopenia and chronic lymphocytic leukemia mostly reflected lymphoma, not autoimmunity. Clustering suggested that physiological T cell clusters were missing in primary autoimmune cytopenia patients.

Multiplex touch-down PCR amplified TRB using TRB-A and TRB-B pools in one tube. TCRdb reanalyzed the multiplex PCR reads and collapses them to one entry per CDR3 protein, without DNA. The sample data list around 6,800 distinct CDR3 sequences. The CDR3 sequence is 14 residues long. The V gene's germline CDR1 is DFQATT and CDR2 SNEGSKA (reference sequence). Each sample's input was around 250 ng genomic DNA, approximately 37,500 genome equivalents. Of note for this clonotype: What it binds is unknown.

This same sample was also part of a study on T cell repertoires in aging, cancer and after chemotherapy. That investigation notes: Clear clonal overlap appeared across healthy donor samples taken over several months to years. Untreated cancer patients had significantly lower blood TCR diversity than age-matched healthy donors.

The chain employs TRBV20-1 and TRBJ2-5; TCRdb outputs TRBD1, but without DNA this stays unchecked. The TCR comes from a human donor in good health. Sequences were obtained from peripheral blood. CDR3 sequence reads: CSARVPGRWETQYF.